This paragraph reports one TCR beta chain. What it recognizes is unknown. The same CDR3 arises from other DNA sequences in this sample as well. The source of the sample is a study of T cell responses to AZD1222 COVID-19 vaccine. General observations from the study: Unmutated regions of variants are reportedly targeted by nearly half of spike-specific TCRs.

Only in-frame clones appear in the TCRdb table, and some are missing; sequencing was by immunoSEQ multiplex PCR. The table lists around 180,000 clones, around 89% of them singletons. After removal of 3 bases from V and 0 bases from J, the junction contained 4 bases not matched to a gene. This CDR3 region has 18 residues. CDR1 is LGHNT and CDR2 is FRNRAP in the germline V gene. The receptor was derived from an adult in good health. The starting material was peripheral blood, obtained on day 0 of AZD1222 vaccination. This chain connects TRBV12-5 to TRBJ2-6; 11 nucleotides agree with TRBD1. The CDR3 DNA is TGTGCTAGTGGTTTCTTAGGGACAGGGGGCTCTGGGGCCAACGTCCTGACTTTC. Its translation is CASGFLGTGGSGANVLTF.